A single sample gave rise to the 17 T cell receptor beta chains below, sequenced in a study of blood T cells in healthy people across ages. Primed by a sample-barcoded 5' primer and a J-beta primer mix, a second PCR proceeded for 7 to 11 cycles. TCRdb re-called the 5' RACE reads through MiXCR, storing one row per CDR3 protein. The sample lists hundreds of thousands of distinct CDR3 sequences; roughly 41% were seen once. The sequenced sample consisted of blood. Receptor source: an older woman in good health.

This clonotype was counted between two and nine times. A much larger clone lies a single base off, so this may be a read error. This rearrangement joins TRBV11-1 to TRBJ2-7; tentatively, D is TRBD1 (5 bases). The CDR3 length is 14 residues. Deletions cut 5 bases from V and 3 bases from J, with 14 bases between. Germline V gene sequence: CDR1 SGHAT, CDR2 FQDESV (reference sequence). The CDR3: CASSPRAGNYEQYF. The DNA for the CDR3 is TGTGCCAGCAGCCCAAGGGCAGGGAACTACGAGCAGTACTTC.

The table lists this clonotype with many counts. The gene calls are TRBV12-3 or TRBV12-4 and TRBJ2-3; TRBD2 might be the D (6 bases). This CDR3 comprises 14 residues. V was clipped by 6 bases and J by 4 bases, with 14 bases between them. The CDR3 DNA sequence: TGTGCCAGCAGGCGGGACCAGGAGGCAGATACGCAGTATTTT. Its protein product is CASRRDQEADTQYF.

Many counts were recorded for this clonotype. The gene calls are TRBV6-1 and TRBJ2-7; 7 bases align to TRBD2. The V segment lost 6 bases and the J segment 7 bases; nucleotides outside the gene matches: 15. This CDR3 has 15 amino acids. CDR1 and CDR2 from the germline V gene are MNHNS and SASEGT. The CDR3 nucleotides read TGTGCCAGCAGCGAATGGGGGGGGAACGCTAAGGAGCAGTACTTC. Translation: CASSEWGGNAKEQYF.

In the case of this clonotype: One junction end disagrees with the germline gene, perhaps due to a read error. The CDR3 loop reads CAGSLQRNQETQYF. The CDR3 DNA reads as TGTGCCGGCAGCTTACAGCGGAACCAAGAGACCCAGTACTTC. The chain uses TRBV7-2 and TRBJ2-5, with D possibly being TRBD2 (5 bases). Looked up from germline, CDR1 is SGHTA and CDR2 is FQGNSA. The CDR3 contains 14 residues. Full variable domain (rest looked up from reference TRBV7-2 and TRBJ2-5): GAGVSQSPSNKVTEKGKDVELRCDPISGHTALYWYRQSLGQGLEFLIYFQGNSAPDKSGLPSDRFSAERTGGSVSTLTIQRTQQEDSAVYLCAGSLQRNQETQYFGPGTRLLVL.

The chain employs TRBV20-1 and TRBJ2-1; D may be TRBD1 (6 bases). Germline-derived CDR1 and CDR2 are DFQATT and SNEGSKA (reference sequence). This CDR3 is 14 amino acids long. V was pared by 1 base and J by 0 bases, with 7 bases between. CDR3 protein: CSARGDNSYNEQFF. CDR3 nucleotides: TGCAGTGCTAGAGGGGACAACTCCTACAATGAGCAGTTCTTC.

The chain is built from TRBV20-1 and TRBJ2-3; TRBD2 aligns across 9 bases. Germline V CDR1 and CDR2: DFQATT, SNEGSKA (reference sequence). The CDR3 has 15 residues. V shed 6 bases and J 1 base; nucleotides not matched to a gene: 8. CDR3 sequence reads: CSARLSGGRTDTQYF. CDR3 bases: TGCAGTGCCAGACTTAGCGGGGGACGCACAGATACGCAGTATTTT.

The chain joins TRBV3-1 to TRBJ2-3; D ambiguous. The germline V gene has CDR1 LGHDT and CDR2 YNNKEL (reference sequence). The CDR3 has 17 amino acids. Trimming left V 1 base short and J 10 bases short, with 24 bases between. CDR3 amino acids: CASSQASTLLSPEAQYF. CDR3 DNA sequence: TGTGCCAGCAGCCAAGCCAGTACCTTATTGAGTCCGGAAGCGCAGTATTTT.

The chain has TRBV19 and TRBJ2-5; 9 bases fit TRBD1. The CDR3 totals 17 residues. From germline, CDR1 is LNHDA and CDR2 SQIVND (reference sequence). V dropped 6 bases and J dropped 2; count of bases not matched to a gene: 13. CDR3 sequence (DNA): TGTGCCAGTAGCCTGGGACAGGGCACATTCATTCAAGAGACCCAGTACTTC. It yields the protein CASSLGQGTFIQETQYF.

This chain links TRBV7-9 with TRBJ1-1; 7 positions match TRBD1. Germline V CDR1 and CDR2: SEHNR, FQNEAQ (reference sequence). Trimming removed 1 base from V and 11 bases from J; junction bases left unmatched: 4. This CDR3 is 12 amino acids long. CDR3 DNA sequence: TGTGCCAGCAGCTTAGTGGACAGGTGGGCTTTCTTT. It codes for CASSLVDRWAFF.

This clonotype came up a few times. This sequence joins TRBV12-3 or TRBV12-4 and TRBJ2-7, with D perhaps matching TRBD2 (5 bases). The CDR3 loop spans 15 amino acids. With 3 bases removed from V and 5 bases from J, the gap between germline ends came to 17 bases. CDR3 loop: CASSFVSGSSDEQYF. The CDR3 coding sequence is TGTGCCAGCAGTTTTGTATCGGGATCAAGCGACGAGCAGTACTTC.

The chain joins TRBV7-3 to TRBJ2-1, with D possibly matching TRBD2 (6 bases). The CDR3 sequence is 14 residues long. Germline lookup yields CDR1 SGHTA and CDR2 FQGTGA. V was shortened by 2 bases and J by 5 bases, with 10 bases between the two germline ends. The CDR3 bases are TGTGCCAGCAGCTTATCTAGCGACCACAATGAGCAGTTCTTC. It yields the protein CASSLSSDHNEQFF.

This clonotype was seen repeatedly, ten times or more. CDR3 nucleotides: TGTGCCAGCAGCTTAGCGCTGCCTGGGGCCAACGTCCTGACTTTC. Translation gives CASSLALPGANVLTF. This chain joins TRBV7-2 and TRBJ2-6, with D unclear. The CDR3 loop spans 15 amino acids. Trimming cost V 0 bases and J 2 bases, with 5 bases left between them. The V gene's germline CDR1 is SGHTA and CDR2 FQGNSA.

This clonotype showed up just a few times. The chain couples TRBV7-3 to TRBJ2-1; possible D gene TRBD2, 6 bases. Trimming removed 3 bases at V and 7 bases at J, with 13 bases between. This CDR3 region has 14 residues. In germline, CDR1 is SGHTA, CDR2 FQGTGA. CDR3 amino acids: CASSFSHRENEQFF. In nucleotides, the CDR3 is TGTGCCAGCAGCTTCAGCCACCGGGAGAATGAGCAGTTCTTC.

V usage is TRBV3-1 and J usage is TRBJ1-4, with D hard to call. V was shortened by 4 bases and J by 6 bases, with 6 bases between the two germline ends. The germline V gene encodes CDR1 LGHDT and CDR2 YNNKEL (reference sequence). The CDR3 is 12 amino acids. CDR3 DNA: TGTGCCAGCAGCCCGCATTATGAAAAACTGTTTTTT. Amino acids: CASSPHYEKLFF.

The rearrangement links TRBV1 to TRBJ2-1. TRBV1 is a known pseudogene. There are 14 residues in the CDR3. The CDR3 sequence: CTSSQDRRPSEQFF. CDR3 sequence (DNA): TGCACCAGCAGCCAAGATAGGCGTCCCAGTGAGCAGTTCTTC.

J is TRBJ1-2 and V is TRBV3-1; D remains unclear. V lost 1 base and J lost 2, with 5 bases in between. CDR1 is LGHDT and CDR2 is YNNKEL in the germline V gene (reference sequence). CDR3 length: 13 residues. The CDR3 DNA sequence: TGTGCCAGCAGCCAAGTTGTAAACTATGGCTACACCTTC. It codes for CASSQVVNYGYTF.

This sequence joins TRBV4-1 and TRBJ2-1; D call uncertain. Per the germline V gene, CDR1 is MGHRA and CDR2 is YSYEKL. The CDR3 length is 13 residues. V dropped 0 bases and J dropped 7 bases, with 7 bases sitting between them. CDR3 sequence: CASSQDWKNEQFF. The CDR3 DNA reads TGCGCCAGCAGCCAAGATTGGAAAAATGAGCAGTTCTTC.